These 4 T cell receptor beta chains share one sample of origin, sequenced in a study of memory CD4+ T cells and cytomegalovirus serostatus. The sort gate was single viable CD3+CD4+CD8-CD45RO+ cells for memory CD4+ T cells. Repertoires were generated with immunoSEQ multiplex PCR, while TCRdb's copy carries only in-frame clones and drops some. The sample lists just under 60,000 clones; about 81% were seen once. The specimen was memory CD4+ T cells from blood. All receptors derive from an adult in good health and CMV-seronegative.

J is TRBJ2-7 and V is TRBV6-5, with D hard to call. The CDR3 runs to 13 residues. V lost 2 bases to trimming and J lost 1 base, with 6 bases between them. From germline, CDR1 is MNHEY and CDR2 SVGAGI. CDR3 sequence reads: CASSYQISYEQYF. The CDR3 nucleotides are TGTGCCAGCAGTTACCAGATTTCCTACGAGCAGTACTTC.

The genes are TRBV6-5 and TRBJ2-5, with TRBD2 as a possible D gene (7 bases). Germline assignment: CDR1 MNHEY and CDR2 SVGAGI. The CDR3 loop spans 15 amino acids. Deletions cut 10 bases from V and 1 base from J, with 19 bases between. CDR3 DNA sequence: TGTGCCACCCACCTAGGGGGGAGGGGCCAAGAGACCCAGTACTTC. This gives the protein CATHLGGRGQETQYF.

The V call is TRBV7-7, the J call TRBJ2-5; maybe TRBD2 (5 bases). Germline V CDR1 and CDR2: SSHAT, FNYEAQ (reference sequence). V lost 1 base to trimming and J lost 2 bases, with 11 bases between them. The CDR3 sequence is 15 residues long. The CDR3 region has the DNA TGTGCCAGCAGCTTAGGGGGAGCCCTTCAAGAGACCCAGTACTTC. Its translation: CASSLGGALQETQYF.

This sequence joins TRBV6-5 and TRBJ1-1, with 7 bases matching TRBD1. The CDR3 is 15 residues long. V was clipped by 5 bases and J by 2 bases; unmatched bases: 8. CDR1 MNHEY and CDR2 SVGAGI come from the germline V gene. The CDR3 region has the DNA TGTGCCAGCAGTCCCCGACAGGGACCAAACACTGAAGCTTTCTTT. Translated, it gives CASSPRQGPNTEAFF.